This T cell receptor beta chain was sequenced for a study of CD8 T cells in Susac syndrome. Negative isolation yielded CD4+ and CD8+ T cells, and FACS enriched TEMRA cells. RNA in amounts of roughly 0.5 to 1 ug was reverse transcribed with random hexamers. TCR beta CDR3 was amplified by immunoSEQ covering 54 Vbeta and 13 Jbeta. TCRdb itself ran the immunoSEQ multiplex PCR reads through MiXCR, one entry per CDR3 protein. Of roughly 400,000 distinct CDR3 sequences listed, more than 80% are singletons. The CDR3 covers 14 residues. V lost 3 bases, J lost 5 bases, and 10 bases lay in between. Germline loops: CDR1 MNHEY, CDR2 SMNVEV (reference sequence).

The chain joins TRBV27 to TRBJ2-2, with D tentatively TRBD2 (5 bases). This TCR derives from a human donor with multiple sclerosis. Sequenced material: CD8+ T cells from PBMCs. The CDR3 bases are TGTGCCAGCAGTTTCGGACTGAGAACCGGGGAGCTGTTTTTT. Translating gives CASSFGLRTGELFF.